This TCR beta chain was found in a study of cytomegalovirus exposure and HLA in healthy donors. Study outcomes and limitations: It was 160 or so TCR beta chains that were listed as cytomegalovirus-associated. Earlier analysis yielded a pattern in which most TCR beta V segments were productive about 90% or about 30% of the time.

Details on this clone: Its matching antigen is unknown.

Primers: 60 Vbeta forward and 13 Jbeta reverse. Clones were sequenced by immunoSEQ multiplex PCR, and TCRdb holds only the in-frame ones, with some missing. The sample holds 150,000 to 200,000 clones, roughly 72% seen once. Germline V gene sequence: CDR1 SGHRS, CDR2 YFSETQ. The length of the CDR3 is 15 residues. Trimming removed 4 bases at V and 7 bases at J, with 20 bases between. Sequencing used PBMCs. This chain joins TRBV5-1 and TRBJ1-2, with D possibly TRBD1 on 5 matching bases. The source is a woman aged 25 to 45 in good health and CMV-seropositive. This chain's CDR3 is CASSLPRGRAGGYTF. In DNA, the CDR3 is TGCGCCAGCAGCCTCCCCCGCGGCAGGGCCGGTGGCTACACCTTC.